This entry lists 6 T cell receptor beta chains sequenced from one sample in a study of cytomegalovirus exposure and HLA in healthy donors. Primers: 60 Vbeta forward and 13 Jbeta reverse. The assay was immunoSEQ multiplex PCR, and TCRdb's table has in-frame clones only and misses some. Of under 150,000 clones in the sample, less than 90% were seen once. The sequencing sample was made of PBMCs. The receptor source for this set is a boy younger than 10 in good health and CMV-seronegative.

This chain joins TRBV5-1 and TRBJ2-1; tentative D call: TRBD1 (6 bases). Germline V gene lookup returns CDR1 SGHRS and CDR2 YFSETQ. The V end lost 0 bases, the J end lost 5 bases, and 21 bases lay between the germline ends. The CDR3 runs 18 residues. The CDR3 loop is CASSLAASEGVSHNEQFF. DNA for the CDR3: TGCGCCAGCAGCTTGGCAGCTAGTGAGGGGGTGTCCCACAATGAGCAGTTCTTC.

The V and J genes are TRBV5-1 and TRBJ2-5; D unresolved. The CDR3 runs 14 residues. V was pared by 0 bases and J by 0 bases, with 6 bases between. The germline V gene encodes CDR1 SGHRS and CDR2 YFSETQ. For the CDR3, the DNA is TGCGCCAGCAGCTTGGAAGCGTACCAAGAGACCCAGTACTTC. Translation gives CASSLEAYQETQYF. Looking up the rest from reference TRBV5-1 and TRBJ2-5 gives the full variable domain: KAGVTQTPRYLIKTRGQQVTLSCSPISGHRSVSWYQQTPGQGLQFLFEYFSETQRNKGNFPGRFSGRQFSNSRSEMNVSTLELGDSALYLCASSLEAYQETQYFGPGTRLLVL.

The chain recombines TRBV6-5 with TRBJ2-3, with D perhaps matching TRBD2 (6 bases). Trimming left V 6 bases short and J 2 bases short, with 15 bases between. Germline CDR1 is MNHEY and CDR2 is SVGAGI. The CDR3 contains 15 residues. In DNA form, the CDR3 reads TGTGCCAGCAGGGATCTAGCGATTGCCACAGATACGCAGTATTTT. Translating gives CASRDLAIATDTQYF.

The rearrangement uses TRBV27 and TRBJ2-2; 7 bases agree with TRBD2. CDR1 is MNHEY, CDR2 SMNVEV, per germline (reference sequence). V lost 7 bases to trimming and J lost 1 base; unmatched junction nucleotides: 12. The length of the CDR3 is 17 residues. Here the CDR3 reads CASTPVWSGMNTGELFF. The CDR3 DNA is TGTGCCAGCACTCCCGTCTGGAGCGGGATGAACACCGGGGAGCTGTTTTTT.

The V call is TRBV25-1, the J call TRBJ2-3; 8 bases line up with TRBD2. Germline CDR1 MGHDK, CDR2 SYGVNS. V was pared by 10 bases and J by 5 bases, with 23 bases of the junction left unmatched. CDR3 length: 18 residues. The CDR3 DNA follows: TGTGCCACCGGGGGATTAGCGGGAATCGGTGGTTCGGGAGATACGCAGTATTTT. Translation: CATGGLAGIGGSGDTQYF.

The V gene is TRBV5-1, the J gene TRBJ2-5, with TRBD1 matching over 9 bases. The assigned J gene may be wrong: the sequence end matches TRBJ2-7 better. The germline gives CDR1 SGHRS, CDR2 YFSETQ. The CDR3 totals 17 residues. The CDR3 DNA reads as TGCGCCAGCAGCTTGGGCTCCCCGGGACAGGGAGGGTACGAGCAGTACTTC. Protein: CASSLGSPGQGGYEQYF.